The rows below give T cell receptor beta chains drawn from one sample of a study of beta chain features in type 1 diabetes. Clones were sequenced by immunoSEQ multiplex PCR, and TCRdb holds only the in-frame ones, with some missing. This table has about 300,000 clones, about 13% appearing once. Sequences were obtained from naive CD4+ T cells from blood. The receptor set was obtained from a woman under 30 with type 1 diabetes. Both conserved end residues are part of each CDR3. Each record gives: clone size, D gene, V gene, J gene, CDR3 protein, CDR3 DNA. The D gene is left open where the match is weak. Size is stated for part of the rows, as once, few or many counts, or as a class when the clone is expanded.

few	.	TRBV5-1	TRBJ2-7	CASSFGPGQPSYEQYF	TGCGCCAGCAGCTTCGGCCCCGGACAGCCCTCCTACGAGCAGTACTTC
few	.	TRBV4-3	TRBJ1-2	CASSQLPTGNLYGYTF	TGCGCCAGCAGCCAACTTCCGACAGGAAACCTCTATGGCTACACCTTC
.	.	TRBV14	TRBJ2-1	CASSQERAVNEQFF	TGTGCCAGCAGCCAGGAGCGGGCGGTTAATGAGCAGTTCTTC
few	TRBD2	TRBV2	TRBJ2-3	CASSEGTRADTQYF	TGTGCCAGCAGTGAGGGGACTAGGGCAGATACGCAGTATTTT
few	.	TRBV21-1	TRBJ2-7	CASSKSPSSGMAYEQYF	TGTGCCAGCAGCAAATCACCATCTAGCGGGATGGCCTACGAGCAGTACTTC
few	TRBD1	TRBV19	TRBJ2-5	CASSNTGVGETQYF	TGTGCCAGTAGTAACACAGGGGTTGGGGAGACCCAGTACTTC
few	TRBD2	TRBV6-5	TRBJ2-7	CASSLGGAGRYEQYF	TGTGCCAGCAGTCTCGGGGGGGCGGGAAGGTACGAGCAGTACTTC
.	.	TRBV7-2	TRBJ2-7	CASSLGGPALAEQYF	TGTGCCAGCAGCTTGGGGGGGCCCGCGTTGGCCGAGCAGTACTTC
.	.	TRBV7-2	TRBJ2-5	CASSLELLETQYF	TGTGCCAGCAGCTTAGAGCTCTTGGAGACCCAGTACTTC
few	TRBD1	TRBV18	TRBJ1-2	CASSPTGQRFYGYTF	TGTGCCAGCTCACCAACGGGACAGAGGTTCTATGGCTACACCTTC